These 7 T cell receptor delta chains were all obtained from the same sample, sequenced in a study of Vδ1+ human thymocytes. Study results and caveats: Thymic TRG and TRD repertoires appeared highly polyclonal.

RNA was extracted from the cells and then reverse transcribed. CDR3 amplicons came from multiplex PCR with pooled V-gene forward and constant-region reverse primers. TCRdb re-called clones from the multiplex PCR reads via CATT. Of 70,000 or so delta-chain clones in the sample, around 35% are singletons; the top ten hold approximately 0.3%. These receptors are not linked to any known antigen. Sequenced material: Vdelta1+ gamma-delta thymocytes from the thymus. The subset is: FACS-sorted CD3+ TCRalphabeta- TCRVdelta1+ TCRVdelta2- thymocytes. The receptors stem from a boy under three years old who had congenital heart surgery.

About this clone itself: A read error may produce the germline difference seen at one junction end. This specimen includes other DNA sequences encoding the same CDR3. The chain is built from TRDV2 and TRDJ1, with TRDD3 as a possible D gene (6 bases). Germline assignment: CDR1 GEAIGNYY and CDR2 EKD. The CDR3 contains 16 residues. The CDR3 is CACDTGLGTHTDKPIF. The CDR3 DNA reads as TGTGCCTGTGACACAGGGCTGGGGACCCACACCGATAAACCCATCTTT.

The chain recombines TRDV1 with TRDJ1, with 11 bases lining up with TRDD3. CDR1 is TSWWSYY and CDR2 is QGS in the germline V gene. This CDR3 contains 20 residues. The J segment lost 4 bases and the V segment lost 1 base, leaving 17 bases of the junction unmatched. The CDR3 region is CALGEPSYVPGGYFDDKLIF. The CDR3 DNA reads as TGTGCTCTTGGGGAACCTTCCTACGTCCCTGGGGGATACTTTGACGATAAACTCATCTTT.

This clone was found a few times. This chain links TRDV1 with TRDJ1; 13 nucleotides match TRDD3. Unmatched junction bases numbered 7, after V lost 5 bases and J lost 1 base. The CDR3 extends over 17 amino acids. In germline, CDR1 is TSWWSYY, CDR2 QGS. The CDR3 here is CALGSTGGYEGTDKLIF. The CDR3 nucleotides read TGTGCTCTTGGGTCGACTGGGGGATACGAGGGCACCGATAAACTCATCTTT.

The V gene is TRDV1, the J gene TRDJ2, with 8 bases matching TRDD3. J gave up 5 bases and V 3 bases, and 26 bases lay outside the gene matches. The CDR3 totals 22 residues. Germline lookup yields CDR1 TSWWSYY and CDR2 QGS. CDR3 coding DNA: TGTGCTCTTGGGGACGCGCTTCCCCCTGGACTGGGGGTTACAGTTGCAACAGCACAACTCTTCTTT. Translation gives CALGDALPPGLGVTVATAQLFF.

This rearrangement joins TRDV1 to TRDJ1, with 12 bases that match TRDD3. In germline, CDR1 is TSWWSYY, CDR2 QGS. V gave up 0 bases and J gave up 1 base; unmatched junction bases: 12. The CDR3 contains 20 residues. CDR3 protein: CALGELPLRWGIRGTDKLIF. CDR3 nucleotide sequence: TGTGCTCTTGGGGAACTACCCCTCCGCTGGGGGATACGGGGCACCGATAAACTCATCTTT.

This clone has only a few counts. The V gene is TRDV1, the J gene TRDJ1; 7 bases fit TRDD3. CDR1 is TSWWSYY and CDR2 is QGS in the germline V gene. With 3 bases clipped from V and 0 bases from J, the junction kept 19 bases outside the gene matches. CDR3 length equals 20 residues. The CDR3 DNA follows: TGTGCTCTTGGGGAGCATTTCTTTCCGGTACTGGGGCTGTACACCGATAAACTCATCTTT. Its protein product is CALGEHFFPVLGLYTDKLIF.

The chain joins TRDV1 to TRDJ1; 9 bases are a match to TRDD3. CDR1 and CDR2 (germline): TSWWSYY, QGS. The junction had 15 bases not matched to a gene; V was cut back by 3 bases and J by 1 base. The CDR3 extends over 19 amino acids. The CDR3: CALGDPPPGGWGGTDKLIF. DNA for the CDR3: TGTGCTCTTGGGGATCCCCCCCCTGGGGGATGGGGAGGCACCGATAAACTCATCTTT.